This T cell receptor beta chain was profiled in a study of Ad26.COV2.S vaccination and SARS-CoV-2 variants. Study in general: Intramuscular Ad26.COV2.S doses were given once or twice, 56 days apart. Regarding the study as a whole: Overall T cell responses may have been underestimated by the analyses of TCR breadth and depth. Placebo recipients showed lower spike-specific TCR breadth than vaccinees.

Unmatched junction bases numbered 5, after V lost 3 bases and J lost 8 bases. This CDR3 comprises 14 residues. Per germline, CDR1 KGHSH and CDR2 LQKENI. Sequenced by immunoSEQ multiplex PCR; TCRdb stores in-frame clones only, minus some. The top ten hold under 3.5% of the sample, which has 300,000 to 500,000 clones, 70% to 90% seen once. As for this clone: Its specificity is unknown.

Treatment indicated: roughly 18 received Ad26.COV2.S at low or high dose, single or two shots; a few received placebo; per-sample allocation not given. Vaccine and placebo recipients were sampled on day 63 after the first injection. Participants' vaccine, an Ad26 vector, delivered Wuhan-strain SARS-CoV-2 spike. This sequence originates from a person between 18 and 65 years old who received the Ad26.COV2.S COVID-19 vaccine or a placebo. The chain has TRBV18 and TRBJ1-4, with 8 bases fitting TRBD1. The source material was peripheral blood, sampled in a trial of Ad26.COV2.S vaccine versus placebo. The CDR3 DNA reads TGTGCCAGCTCACCCGACAGGGGTTGGGAAAAACTGTTTTTT. It is translated as CASSPDRGWEKLFF.